This T cell receptor beta chain came from a study of blood T cell repertoires in COVID-19 (dated by TCRdb to the early 2020s). Study-wide context: Samples covering the acute and convalescent phases of COVID-19 were provided by collaborators in the United States, Italy and Spain. HLA class I and class II types, where available, came from metadata supplied by the sample provider rather than from assay-based typing. The material from the prospective study consisted of cDNA or gDNA derived from T cells, B-cell-depleted T cells, or PBMCs. Samples came from the ongoing ImmuneRACE study (first 160 participants) plus 1,254 subjects from 6 global collaborators. The dataset comprised deeply sampled blood TCRbeta repertoires from subjects exposed to, actively infected with, or recovered from COVID-19. The sample metadata nearly always contained a de-identified subject ID, COVID-19 status, age in years and sex. The repertoires were released in a freely available public database intended as a resource for research on the immune response to SARS-CoV-2.

The count of this clone is one. Its specific antigen is unknown. Nothing much larger sits one base from this clone, and base qualities are not available. The CDR3 sequence holds 16 residues, the cysteine and phenylalanine included. CDR3 DNA only is kept here, 48 bases in frame from base 1. Paper-wide results and their limitations: How much clinical and demographic metadata was included differed by source and by participant, and the metadata was provided uncurated.

Each collaborating institution followed its own protocols to collect whole blood in K2EDTA tubes. Collaborator samples were shipped for TCRbeta analysis as frozen whole blood, isolated PBMCs, or DNA extracted from either sample type. TCRbeta CDR3 regions were amplified from genomic DNA by means of the immunoSEQ Assay, a bias-controlled multiplex PCR. On the study's bioinformatics: The number of nucleated cells in each sample was estimated from the amplification of reference gene primers within the assay. To quantify the absolute abundance of each unique TCRbeta CDR3 rearrangement, sequence reads were collapsed and filtered. For each sample, productive Simpson clonality was calculated by taking the square root of Simpson's diversity index across productive rearrangements. The source is immuneACCESS, and TCRdb retained only in-frame sequences with V and J called. Part of the clones is not carried over; for the studies checked, unresolved V genes explain less than half of this, and the remainder is unexplained. That table furnishes V, J and clone size, whereas the DNA furnished D and trimming. Present in this sample are more than 110,000 clones, about 89% of which were seen just once. The top ten constitute around 2.9% of the sample.

The V gene is TRBV21-1 and the J gene is TRBJ2-1; TRBD2 is the table's D call, not checked against the DNA. TRBV21-1 is a listed pseudogene. This TCR was sampled from a man aged 60-69 years with active or convalescent COVID-19. The sample consisted of peripheral blood. The nucleotide sequence reads TGTGCCAGCAGCACCGCGACTAGCGGATATTACAATGAGCAGTTCTTC. It translates to CASSTATSGYYNEQFF.